The 20 T cell receptor beta chains in this list originate from one sample, sequenced in a study of T cells in Graves' hyperthyroidism and ophthalmopathy. Amplified TCR beta CDR3 regions derived from RNA transcripts. The HTBI primer set served for first-round RT-PCR of the TCR CDR3. TCRdb ran MiXCR on the multiplex PCR reads and lists one entry per CDR3 protein. The sample lists hundreds of thousands of distinct CDR3 sequences, 45% seen once, with about 7.2% in the top ten. Sequencing was carried out using peripheral blood or thyroid tissue (not recorded which). These receptors were obtained from an adult man with Graves' disease, either hyperthyroidism or ophthalmopathy (not recorded which).

This clonotype was seen many times. The V gene is TRBV20-1, the J gene TRBJ2-7; D is ambiguous. The CDR3 sequence is 14 residues long. V was clipped by 2 bases and J by 3 bases, with 14 bases between them. Germline values: CDR1 DFQATT, CDR2 SNEGSKA (reference sequence). CDR3 residues: CSARWANQLYEQYF. CDR3 DNA sequence: TGCAGTGCTAGATGGGCTAACCAACTCTACGAGCAGTACTTC.

This clonotype was recorded a few times. CDR3: CASSAGQAFEQYF. The DNA for the CDR3 is TGTGCCAGCAGCGCCGGACAGGCGTTTGAGCAGTACTTC. This chain connects TRBV7-9 to TRBJ2-7; 7 bases map to TRBD1. Looked up from germline, CDR1 is SEHNR and CDR2 is FQNEAQ (reference sequence). There are 13 residues in the CDR3. J lost 7 bases, V lost 5 bases, and 8 bases had no gene match.

V is TRBV20-1 and J is TRBJ1-6, with a weak D call TRBD1 (6 bases). The germline V and J ends were trimmed by 6 bases and 4 bases, with 19 bases remaining between them. This CDR3 has 16 residues. Germline V lookup: CDR1 DFQATT, CDR2 SNEGSKA (reference sequence). The CDR3 spells CSAHGQLDAYNSPLHF. CDR3 nucleotide sequence: TGCAGTGCCCACGGACAGCTAGACGCTTATAATTCACCCCTCCACTTT.

The chain has TRBV7-2 and TRBJ1-3, with D possibly matching TRBD1 (5 bases). The CDR3 has 15 residues. Trimming took off 6 bases at V and 3 bases at J, with 15 bases between the two ends. CDR1 is SGHTA and CDR2 is FQGNSA in the germline V gene. CDR3 in DNA: TGTGCCAGCAGTACGACTCAGGGTTATGGAAACACCATATATTTT. Translating gives CASSTTQGYGNTIYF.

This clonotype was counted between two and nine times. At one end, the junction sequence differs from germline, possibly due to a read error. V and J are TRBV7-7 and TRBJ2-5; 7 bases align to TRBD2. The CDR3 extends over 14 amino acids. Looked up from germline, CDR1 is SSHAT and CDR2 is FNYEAQ (reference sequence). The CDR3 loop is CASSLNWGEGAQYF. The CDR3 coding sequence is TGTGCTAGCAGTTTAAATTGGGGGGAGGGAGCCCAGTACTTC.

This clonotype was seen many times. This chain joins TRBV7-9 and TRBJ2-7, with D possibly TRBD2 on 6 matching bases. The CDR3 is 14 amino acids. Germline V gene sequence: CDR1 SEHNR, CDR2 FQNEAQ (reference sequence). V was shortened by 3 bases and J by 8 bases, with 17 bases between the two germline ends. The CDR3 loop is CASSFSAGPHKQYF. The CDR3 DNA reads as TGTGCCAGCAGCTTCTCAGCGGGTCCCCACAAGCAGTACTTC.

The chain couples TRBV29-1 to TRBJ2-3; either TRBD1 or TRBD2 may supply D (5 bases each). Trimming removed 3 bases from V and 2 bases from J, with 12 bases in between. Germline CDR1 is SQVTM and CDR2 is ANQGSEA. CDR3 length: 14 residues. This CDR3 reads CSVEVMGVTDTQYF. The CDR3 coding sequence is TGCAGCGTTGAGGTTATGGGGGTCACAGATACGCAGTATTTT.

This clonotype was counted ten times or more. One end of the junction is discordant with germline, which a read error may explain. In DNA, the CDR3 is TGTGCCAGCAGCTCGGGACAGGGAGGAGTAGTCTTC. Translated: CASSSGQGGVVF. J is TRBJ1-2 and V is TRBV9; 9 bases match TRBD1. The CDR3 has 12 amino acids. Germline CDR1 SGDLS, CDR2 YYNGEE.

The chain links TRBV5-5 to TRBJ1-5; D unclear. The CDR3 totals 16 residues. The germline gives CDR1 SGHKS, CDR2 YYEKEE (reference sequence). V lost 5 bases and J 3 bases, leaving 18 bases between the germline ends. DNA for the CDR3: TGTGCCAGCAGTCCGGGTTCAATAGCCCTCAATCAGCCCCAGCATTTT. Amino acids: CASSPGSIALNQPQHF. Combining the CDR3 with reference TRBV5-5 and TRBJ1-5 gives the whole variable domain DAGVTQSPTHLIKTRGQQVTLRCSPISGHKSVSWYQQVLGQGPQFIFQYYEKEERGRGNFPDRFSARQFPNYSSELNVNALLLGDSALYLCASSPGSIALNQPQHFGDGTRLSIL.

The chain is built from TRBV4-1 and TRBJ1-6; D is perhaps TRBD1 (5 bases). The length of the CDR3 is 16 residues. The V end was cut by 4 bases, the J end by 6 bases, with 16 bases between. The V gene's germline CDR1 is MGHRA and CDR2 YSYEKL. The CDR3 DNA reads as TGCGCCAGCAGCCGCGAACAGACAGAGAGTAATTCACCCCTCCACTTT. Its protein product is CASSREQTESNSPLHF.

This clonotype was seen a few times. The V call is TRBV11-2, the J call TRBJ1-1; D is ambiguous. Germline V gene sequence: CDR1 SGHAT, CDR2 FQNNGV. Trimming took 5 bases from V and 1 from J, leaving 11 bases between them. This CDR3 is 14 amino acids long. The CDR3 DNA reads as TGTGCCAGCAGCAGAGGAGACAAGAACACTGAAGCTTTCTTT. Encoded protein: CASSRGDKNTEAFF.

The chain employs TRBV15 and TRBJ1-4; 8 positions agree with TRBD1. The ends lost 3 bases at V and 7 bases at J; junction bases unmatched: 7. This CDR3 spans 15 amino acids. The germline gives CDR1 LNHNV, CDR2 YYDKDF (reference sequence). CDR3 DNA sequence: TGTGCCACCAGCAGCCACGGACAGGGATCTGAAAAACTGTTTTTT. This encodes CATSSHGQGSEKLFF.

The chain employs TRBV2 and TRBJ1-1; no firm D call. Germline V gene data show CDR1 as SNHLY and CDR2 as FYNNEI. The ends were cut back, 7 bases at V and 0 bases at J, with 9 bases in the middle. The CDR3 is 13 amino acids. The DNA of the CDR3 is TGTGCCAGCACCCCCCGGGTGAACACTGAAGCTTTCTTT. Translated: CASTPRVNTEAFF.

As concerns this clonotype: This sequence may be a read error, since a much larger clone differs from it by one base. V gene TRBV11-2 combines with J gene TRBJ2-5, with TRBD1 matching over 7 bases. The CDR3 sequence is 14 residues long. The trim removed 5 bases at V and 3 bases at J, leaving 6 bases unmatched. The germline V gene encodes CDR1 SGHAT and CDR2 FQNNGV. The chain's CDR3 is CASSLGTAEETQYF. The CDR3 DNA reads as TGTGCCAGCAGCCTCGGGACAGCGGAAGAGACCCAGTACTTC.

Concerning this clonotype itself: One base away lies a much larger clone, so this may be a sequencing read error. This chain joins TRBV5-1 and TRBJ1-2; no clear D gene. The CDR3 loop spans 13 amino acids. CDR1 is SGHRS and CDR2 is YFSETQ in the germline V gene. The V gene lost 0 bases and the J gene lost 7 bases, with 10 bases spanning the gap. CDR3 in amino acids: CASSLDGFVGYTF. The CDR3, as DNA: TGCGCCAGCAGCTTGGATGGGTTTGTTGGCTACACCTTC.

This clonotype was found many times. The chain recombines TRBV25-1 with TRBJ2-7; tentative D call: TRBD1 (5 bases). CDR3 size: 13 residues. Per the germline V gene, CDR1 is MGHDK and CDR2 is SYGVNS. The ends were cut back, 3 bases at V and 2 bases at J, with 8 bases in the middle. Written as DNA, the CDR3 is TGTGCCAGCAGTGAGACAGCAACCTACGAGCAGTACTTC. Its protein product is CASSETATYEQYF.

This clonotype came up a few times. This sequence joins TRBV4-1 and TRBJ1-5, with D possibly matching TRBD1 (5 bases). V dropped 3 bases and J dropped 0 bases, with 9 bases sitting between them. CDR3 length: 15 residues. Germline-derived CDR1 and CDR2 are MGHRA and YSYEKL. The DNA for the CDR3 is TGCGCCAGCAGCCACGCCGACAGTAGCAATCAGCCCCAGCATTTT. Translated, it gives CASSHADSSNQPQHF.

The table lists this clonotype with many counts. The chain carries TRBV7-2 and TRBJ1-2; TRBD1 aligns across 7 bases. Germline lookup yields CDR1 SGHTA and CDR2 FQGNSA. V shed 0 bases, J shed 7 bases, and the junction held 8 bases outside the gene matches. CDR3 length: 15 residues. In DNA, the CDR3 is TGTGCCAGCAGCTTAGCTGCGCCAGGGGGTAGTGGCTACACCTTC. Residues: CASSLAAPGGSGYTF.

This rearrangement joins TRBV7-2 to TRBJ2-2; TRBD2 matches 10 bases. The length of the CDR3 is 15 residues. J lost 4 bases, V lost 4 bases, and 3 bases had no gene match. Germline V gene data show CDR1 as SGHTA and CDR2 as FQGNSA. The CDR3 DNA reads as TGTGCCAGCAGCTGGACTAGCGGAAGCACCGGGGAGCTGTTTTTT. As protein: CASSWTSGSTGELFF.

This clonotype was seen only once. The chain recombines TRBV10-3 with TRBJ1-1; 12 bases align to TRBD1. Per the germline V gene, CDR1 is ENHRY and CDR2 is SYGVKD. The CDR3 length is 15 residues. J lost 4 bases, V lost 10 bases, and 10 bases had no gene match. CDR3 DNA: TGTGCCAGCAGAGCCGGGACAGGGGGCATCACTGAAGCTTTCTTT. It encodes CASRAGTGGITEAFF.